The following is a T cell receptor beta chain sequence with its context. Participants, about 18 to 90 years old, spanned around 25 US areas. The data belong to a study of blood T cell repertoires in COVID-19. Trimming stripped 0 bases from V and 7 bases from J, with 13 bases between. The CDR3 extends over 15 amino acids. CDR1 is SNHLY, CDR2 FYNNEI, per germline. TCRdb's copy holds only in-frame clones and misses some; the assay was immunoSEQ multiplex PCR. The sample includes approximately 500,000 clones, around 89% of them seen just once. The sample was PBMCs or T cells enriched from blood (not recorded which). This sequence was found in a woman in her forties who had recovered from COVID-19. V gene TRBV2 combines with J gene TRBJ1-5, with D possibly being TRBD1 (6 bases). The CDR3 DNA reads as TGTGCCAGCAGTGAAGCGCTTCCAGGGGACCAGCCCCAGCATTTT. Its protein is CASSEALPGDQPQHF.